This T cell receptor (beta chain) was retrieved from a study of blood T cell repertoires in COVID-19. This CDR3 has 16 amino acids. With 1 base removed from V and 1 base from J, the gap between germline ends came to 11 bases. CDR1 is SGHKS, CDR2 YYEKEE, per germline (reference sequence). Sequenced by immunoSEQ multiplex PCR; TCRdb stores in-frame clones only, minus some. Of some 250,000 clones in the sample, about 88% are singletons; the top ten hold 0.9% to 1%. Sequencing was performed on peripheral blood. This chain uses TRBV5-5 with TRBJ2-2; maybe TRBD2 (6 bases). The TCR originated in a woman in her 40s who had recovered from COVID-19. CDR3 region: CASSLRAGGNTGELFF. The DNA for the CDR3 is TGTGCCAGCAGCTTGCGCGCCGGGGGGAACACCGGGGAGCTGTTTTTT.